Listed below are T cell receptor beta chains from one sample, sequenced in a study of T cells expressing NK-cell markers. With the 5' RACE reads reprocessed, TCRdb shows one record per CDR3 protein and no DNA. This listing includes 500,000 to 600,000 distinct CDR3 sequences. Sequenced: blood T cells: a sorted CD56 or NKG2C T cell subset, CD4+ or CD8+ T cells, or bulk PBMC T cells (not recorded which). Source of these receptors: a man between 18 and 35 years old in good health. Both conserved end residues are part of each CDR3.

len	v_gene	j_gene	CDR3aa
13	TRBV25-1	TRBJ2-5	CASRRDTGETQYF
15	TRBV6-5	TRBJ1-5	CASSYWGEGSQPQHF
14	TRBV6-1	TRBJ2-7	CASSRSGPTYEQYF
14	TRBV7-8	TRBJ2-2	CASSLTSWIGELFF
14	TRBV6-1	TRBJ2-5	CASGAGGYGETQYF
14	TRBV5-6	TRBJ2-3	CASSFKQGADTQYF
17	TRBV4-3	TRBJ1-6	CASSQDLDSSYNSPLHF
15	TRBV6-1	TRBJ2-3	CASKIIAGGGDTQYF
15	TRBV3-1	TRBJ2-1	CASSPSSGSTSEQFF
13	TRBV29-1	TRBJ2-2	CSAEGLYVGELFF
16	TRBV12-3/TRBV12-4	TRBJ1-2	CASSLARGDGGYGYTF
18	TRBV9	TRBJ2-4	CASSVGDRGRSAKNIQYF
15	TRBV27	TRBJ2-3	CASSLLVPAADTQYF
15	TRBV7-2	TRBJ1-1	CASSGRDRGYTEAFF
21	TRBV9	TRBJ2-6	CASSDGLAGGRGGSGANVLTF
14	TRBV29-1	TRBJ2-3	CSVSPRGGRDTQYF
15	TRBV4-1	TRBJ2-3	CASSPVEVGTDTQYF
14	TRBV27	TRBJ2-5	CASSGTGSGETQYF
16	TRBV5-1	TRBJ2-3	CASSPGGQGGADTQYF
17	TRBV18	TRBJ2-1	CASSPSLKRGSYNEQFF
14	TRBV7-2	TRBJ1-4	CASSDPGRNEKLFF
14	TRBV2	TRBJ2-1	CASRPAQRANEQFF
15	TRBV7-3	TRBJ2-5	CASSLTQGREETQYF
15	TRBV29-1	TRBJ2-1	CSVGTSGRTRDEQFF
16	TRBV7-8	TRBJ1-3	CASSLAPGGPGNTIYF
19	TRBV5-6	TRBJ2-6	CASSLRRDVGISGANVLTF
15	TRBV6-1	TRBJ2-1	CASSELGQPYNEQFF
16	TRBV5-1	TRBJ2-1	CASSWAPLSGDNEQFF
14	TRBV20-1	TRBJ1-1	CSARVEGSDTEAFF
12	TRBV20-1	TRBJ1-4	CSARGEAEKLFF
13	TRBV7-6	TRBJ1-5	CASSDREDQPQHF
15	TRBV12-3/TRBV12-4	TRBJ2-3	CASSFSVTNTDTQYF
14	TRBV5-1	TRBJ2-7	CASGPGGTIYEQYF
13	TRBV20-1	TRBJ2-3	CSADGPNTDTQYF
14	TRBV29-1	TRBJ2-7	CSVVSGGGPYEQYF
13	TRBV7-2	TRBJ2-7	CASRDRGGYEQYF
13	TRBV14	TRBJ2-1	CASRATSASEQFF
13	TRBV19	TRBJ2-3	CASSAGGSDTQYF
13	TRBV6-4	TRBJ1-2	CASRDRTVYGYTF
14	TRBV12-3/TRBV12-4	TRBJ1-6	CASSFFGPGSPLHF
14	TRBV10-2	TRBJ2-2	CASSEGLAGGELFF
14	TRBV12-3/TRBV12-4	TRBJ1-5	CASRTGTPGQPQHF
16	TRBV12-3/TRBV12-4	TRBJ2-2	CATARGAVYNTGELFF
14	TRBV6-1	TRBJ2-2	CASMGTANTGELFF
13	TRBV3-1	TRBJ2-2	CASSPVKGGELFF
13	TRBV13	TRBJ2-3	CASSSDSIDTQYF
17	TRBV27	TRBJ2-1	CASSLLGGTSKGNEQFF
14	TRBV20-1	TRBJ2-5	CSALDRGRVETQYF